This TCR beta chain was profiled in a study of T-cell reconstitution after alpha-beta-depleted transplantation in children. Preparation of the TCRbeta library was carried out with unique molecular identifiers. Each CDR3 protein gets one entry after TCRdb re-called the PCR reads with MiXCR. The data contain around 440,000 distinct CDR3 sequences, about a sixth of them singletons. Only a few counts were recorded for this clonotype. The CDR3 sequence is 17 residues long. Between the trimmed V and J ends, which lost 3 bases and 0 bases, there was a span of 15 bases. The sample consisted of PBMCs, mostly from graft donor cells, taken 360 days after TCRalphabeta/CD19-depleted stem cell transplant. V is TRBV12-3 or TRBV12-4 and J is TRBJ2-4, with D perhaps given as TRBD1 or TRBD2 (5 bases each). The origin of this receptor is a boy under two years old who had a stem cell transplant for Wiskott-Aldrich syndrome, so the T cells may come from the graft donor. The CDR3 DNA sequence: TGTGCCAGCAGTTTTAGAGGGACCATCGCAGCCAAAAACATTCAGTACTTC. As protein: CASSFRGTIAAKNIQYF.